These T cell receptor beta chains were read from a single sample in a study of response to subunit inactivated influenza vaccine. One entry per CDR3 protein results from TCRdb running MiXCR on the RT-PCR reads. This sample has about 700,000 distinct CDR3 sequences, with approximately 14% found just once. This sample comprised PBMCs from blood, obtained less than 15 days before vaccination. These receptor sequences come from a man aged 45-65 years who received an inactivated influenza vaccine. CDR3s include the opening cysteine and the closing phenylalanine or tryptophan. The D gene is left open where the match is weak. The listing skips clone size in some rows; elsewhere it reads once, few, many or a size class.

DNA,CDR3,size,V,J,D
TGTGCCAGCAGTTGGACTAGCGGGAGGGGGGATACGCAGTATTTT,CASSWTSGRGDTQYF,many,TRBV28,TRBJ2-3,TRBD2
TGTGCCAGCACTCCGACTAGTTCCACCGGGGAGCTGTTTTTT,CASTPTSSTGELFF,few,TRBV30,TRBJ2-2,NA
TGTGCCAGCAGCTTAGGTCTAGCGGGAAGGACAGATACGCAGTATTTT,CASSLGLAGRTDTQYF,many,TRBV7-2,TRBJ2-3,TRBD2
TGCGCCAGCAGCCAACTTGCATCAACTAATGAAAAACTGTTTTTT,CASSQLASTNEKLFF,NA,TRBV5-1,TRBJ1-4,NA
TGTGCCAGCAGTTACTCGAGAGAAGGGTTGGGGAACACTGAAGCTTTCTTT,CASSYSREGLGNTEAFF,NA,TRBV6-2/TRBV6-3,TRBJ1-1,NA
TGTGCCAGCAGCTTCGGACAGTCCGTAGGGGCCAAAAACATTCAGTACTTC,CASSFGQSVGAKNIQYF,NA,TRBV7-9,TRBJ2-4,NA
TGTGCCACCAGCAGCGAGGGACCGGGAGGAACCCAGTACTTC,CATSSEGPGGTQYF,few,TRBV15,TRBJ2-5,TRBD2
TGCGCCAGCAGCCAAGAACCGGGACAGGGATTTAATGAGCAGTTCTTC,CASSQEPGQGFNEQFF,few,TRBV4-3,TRBJ2-1,TRBD1
TGTGCCAGCAGTTCCGGAAAGAGTGGCCGGGCCAACGTCCTGACTTTC,CASSSGKSGRANVLTF,NA,TRBV12-3/TRBV12-4,TRBJ2-6,NA
TGTGCCAGCAGTCCGCACCTTAATCGGCAGCAAGAGACCCAGTACTTC,CASSPHLNRQQETQYF,NA,TRBV28,TRBJ2-5,NA
TGCGCCAGCAGCTTGGGGCAGGGGGGGACCTCCTACAATGAGCAGTTCTTC,CASSLGQGGTSYNEQFF,many,TRBV5-1,TRBJ2-1,NA
TGTGCCAGCAGTTACTCGATGGGGGTACATGAGCAGTTCTTC,CASSYSMGVHEQFF,many,TRBV6-5,TRBJ2-1,NA
TGCGCCAGCAGCTTGTCTGGGGGGTTTACTGAAGCTTTCTTT,CASSLSGGFTEAFF,few,TRBV5-1,TRBJ1-1,NA
TGCGCCAGCAGCTTGGGGCAGGGTAACTACGAGCAGTACTTC,CASSLGQGNYEQYF,many,TRBV5-1,TRBJ2-7,NA
TGCAGTGCTGTAGGCAGGGCCTTCAATTCACCCCTCCACTTT,CSAVGRAFNSPLHF,NA,TRBV20-1,TRBJ1-6,NA
TGCAGCGTTGCAGCAGGGGTTAGAACCGGGGAGCTGTTTTTT,CSVAAGVRTGELFF,many,TRBV29-1,TRBJ2-2,NA
TGTGCCAGCAGTTCCGGGGGGCGCCCGAATGAAGCTTTCTTT,CASSSGGRPNEAFF,many,TRBV9,TRBJ1-1,NA
TGTGCCAGCTCACCGCTCGGGAACTTGAACACTGAAGCTTTCTTT,CASSPLGNLNTEAFF,NA,TRBV18,TRBJ1-1,NA
TGTGCCAGCAGCCGACCGACAGGACTCCACGAGCAGTACTTC,CASSRPTGLHEQYF,NA,TRBV3-1,TRBJ2-7,NA
TGTGCCAGCAGTCCGAACTCAGGTATGATGTATAGCAATCAGCCCCAGCATTTT,CASSPNSGMMYSNQPQHF,many,TRBV12-3/TRBV12-4,TRBJ1-5,NA
TGCAGTGCGCGAATTGGGGTCAACACTGAAGCTTTCTTT,CSARIGVNTEAFF,few,TRBV20-1,TRBJ1-1,NA
TGTGCCAGCAGTCCCCGACCGAATGTCCCCTACACCTTC,CASSPRPNVPYTF,many,TRBV6-1,TRBJ1-2,NA
TGTGCCAGCAGCTTACCCAGCTTACGTTCGAGCTCCTACAATGAGCAGTTCTTC,CASSLPSLRSSSYNEQFF,few,TRBV11-2,TRBJ2-1,NA
TGTGCCAGCGGTACCGGGACCCGGGGGGGAAAACTGTTTTTT,CASGTGTRGGKLFF,few,TRBV7-9,TRBJ1-4,NA
TGTGCCAGCAGTCGCACAGGGGCTGGAAACACCATATATTTT,CASSRTGAGNTIYF,many,TRBV12-3/TRBV12-4,TRBJ1-3,TRBD1
TGTGCCAGCAGCCCCTCTTTGAGTCTGGAGAAAAACATTCAGTACTTC,CASSPSLSLEKNIQYF,few,TRBV12-3/TRBV12-4,TRBJ2-4,NA
TGTGCCAGCAGTGAAGTCACGGGGGCCTATGGCTACACCTTC,CASSEVTGAYGYTF,NA,TRBV2,TRBJ1-2,NA
TGCGCCAGCACCGACAGCCGGGAGACCCAGTACTTC,CASTDSRETQYF,few,TRBV5-1,TRBJ2-5,NA
TGCGCCAGCAGCCAAGTTTCACCTATGGGAGGAGAGCAGTTCTTC,CASSQVSPMGGEQFF,few,TRBV4-3,TRBJ2-1,NA
TGTGCCAGCAGTTCACAGGGGGGATACGAGCAGTACTTC,CASSSQGGYEQYF,many,TRBV7-2,TRBJ2-7,TRBD1
TGCGCCAGCAGCCAAGTCGGATGGGGTAATGAAAAACTGTTTTTT,CASSQVGWGNEKLFF,many,TRBV4-1,TRBJ1-4,NA
TGTGCCAGCAGTTCCGTCGGTATCGGGATAGCAGGGGAGACCCAGTACTTC,CASSSVGIGIAGETQYF,few,TRBV7-2,TRBJ2-5,NA
TGTGCCACGCGACAGGGACTGGAACAAGAGACCCAGTACTTC,CATRQGLEQETQYF,NA,TRBV10-3,TRBJ2-5,NA
TGCAGTGCTAGAGGGACTAGCGGGGTCTCCTACAATGAGCAGTTCTTC,CSARGTSGVSYNEQFF,many,TRBV20-1,TRBJ2-1,TRBD2
TGCAGTGCCCCCCGACAGGGCCTATTTCGTAGCACAGATACGCAGTATTTT,CSAPRQGLFRSTDTQYF,NA,TRBV20-1,TRBJ2-3,TRBD1
TGTGCCAGCAGCTTCTCACAGTCGAACACTGAAGCTTTCTTT,CASSFSQSNTEAFF,NA,TRBV5-5,TRBJ1-1,NA
TGCGCCAGCAGCTTGGCAGAGGCTCCGAATGAGCAGTTCTTC,CASSLAEAPNEQFF,many,TRBV5-1,TRBJ2-1,NA
TGTGCCAGCAGACCCAGGGCAACGAACACCGGGGAGCTGTTTTTT,CASRPRATNTGELFF,few,TRBV12-3/TRBV12-4,TRBJ2-2,NA
TGTGCCACTTGGGACAGGGCTGCCGGTTCCTCCTACGAGCAGTACTTC,CATWDRAAGSSYEQYF,few,TRBV10-3,TRBJ2-7,TRBD1
TGCAGTGCTAGACGCTCCCCCGCAACTAATGAAAAACTGTTTTTT,CSARRSPATNEKLFF,few,TRBV20-1,TRBJ1-4,NA
TGCAGTGCTAGCGCGGCAGGGATGAATCAGCCCCAGCATTTT,CSASAAGMNQPQHF,NA,TRBV20-1,TRBJ1-5,NA
TGTGCCAGCAGAGCCGGGACAGGGACCTACGAGCAGTACTTC,CASRAGTGTYEQYF,few,TRBV2,TRBJ2-7,TRBD1
TGCAGTGCTAGAGATAGACTAGCTTCCTACGAGCAGTACTTC,CSARDRLASYEQYF,once,TRBV20-1,TRBJ2-7,TRBD2
TGCAGTGCTAGTCGGGCGGGGCCGAAAACTGAGCAGTACTTC,CSASRAGPKTEQYF,few,TRBV20-1,TRBJ2-7,NA
TGTGCCAGCAGCCTACCGCGGACAGACAATGAGCAGTTCTTC,CASSLPRTDNEQFF,many,TRBV11-2,TRBJ2-1,NA
TGTGCCATCAGTGATGGGACTAGCTACAATGAGCAGTTCTTC,CAISDGTSYNEQFF,few,TRBV10-3,TRBJ2-1,TRBD2
TGTGCCAGCAGCGTAGTGCCCTACAATGAGCAGTTCTTC,CASSVVPYNEQFF,few,TRBV9,TRBJ2-1,NA
TGTGCCAGCAGCCAACGGGAGGGCTCCTACGAGCAGTACTTC,CASSQREGSYEQYF,NA,TRBV4-2,TRBJ2-7,TRBD2
TGCGCCAGCAGTAGCGGGAGGTTCGGAGAGACCCAGTACTTC,CASSSGRFGETQYF,NA,TRBV5-1,TRBJ2-5,TRBD2